The present T cell receptor beta chain was sequenced within a study of blood T cell repertoires in COVID-19. Study as a whole: Italy, Spain and the United States were the sources of the convalescent and acute COVID-19 samples. Sources were T cells, B-cell-depleted T cells, or PBMCs; the material itself was cDNA or gDNA.

Cohort 3 donors were reported recovered after two negative PCRs, clearance, or symptom resolution. Original data processing: Reference gene primer amplification gave nucleated cell count estimates. The protocol was immunoSEQ multiplex PCR, while the TCRdb copy is restricted to in-frame clones and leaves out a portion. V and J calls and clone size follow that table, whereas D and trimming were derived from the DNA. In the table there are approximately 270,000 clones, just under 90% of which are singletons. Germline loops: CDR1 SGHTA, CDR2 FQGTGA. Trimming removed 3 bases from V and 1 base from J; junction bases left unmatched: 8. CDR3 size: 18 residues.

The V and J genes are TRBV7-3 and TRBJ1-3; 11 nucleotides match TRBD1. This receptor was obtained from a woman in her fifties or sixties who had recovered from COVID-19. Sequencing input: PBMCs or T cells enriched from blood (not recorded which). The CDR3 sequence: CASSFFSGTGGSGNTIYF. Written as DNA, the CDR3 is TGTGCCAGCAGCTTTTTTTCCGGGACAGGGGGATCTGGAAACACCATATATTTT.